The clone carrying this T cell receptor (beta chain) showed up just a few times. This sample is drawn from a study of tumour-infiltrating T cells in Burkitt lymphoma. Produced via immunoSEQ multiplex PCR; TCRdb's table is partial and in-frame only. Of about 4,400 clones listed, roughly 17% were seen once; the top ten hold approximately 15%. Germline V gene lookup returns CDR1 LGHNA and CDR2 YSLEER. The CDR3 runs 15 residues. Trimming stripped 0 bases from V and 4 bases from J, with 10 bases between. This chain uses TRBV4-3 with TRBJ1-3, with D tentatively TRBD1 (5 bases). The sequencing input was tumor tissue. This receptor was obtained from a human donor with diffuse large B-cell lymphoma. Some clones in this sample may be carry-over from other donors' samples. The CDR3 DNA sequence: TGCGCCAGCAGCCAAGATATAGGGACCGGAAACACCATATATTTT. It is translated as CASSQDIGTGNTIYF.